A selection of T cell receptor beta chains follows, all from one sample in a study of T cells after posttransplantation cyclophosphamide. TCRdb's table, derived via immunoSEQ multiplex PCR, lists solely in-frame clones and lacks some. This sample has approximately 23,000 clones; 86% occur once, and the top ten carry about 6.3%. The sequenced sample consisted of PBMCs. Receptor source: a woman in her fifties or sixties with a blood cancer, CMV-positive, and with a related stem cell donor. CDR3s include the opening cysteine and the closing phenylalanine or tryptophan. D genes are given only for firm matches. Not all rows give a size; the values are once, few, many and, for expanded clones, a class.

-	TRBJ2-2	TRBV5-4	TRBD2	TGTGCCAGCAGCTTGGCGGGAGGGTTCACCGGGGAGCTGTTTTTT	CASSLAGGFTGELFF
few	TRBJ2-2	TRBV6-5	TRBD1	TGTGCCAGCGCCCCGACAGGGGAGGCCGGGGAGCTGTTTTTT	CASAPTGEAGELFF
-	TRBJ1-5	TRBV18	-	TGTGCCAGCTCGGATCGCACAGGGTCTAATCAGCCCCAGCATTTT	CASSDRTGSNQPQHF
once	TRBJ1-5	TRBV18	-	TGTGCCAGCTCACCAGGGCTCAATCAGCCCCAGCATTTT	CASSPGLNQPQHF
-	TRBJ2-7	TRBV10-3	TRBD1	TGTGCCATCAGTGAGCCCGACAGGGGGCGCCACGAGCAGTACTTC	CAISEPDRGRHEQYF
few	TRBJ1-2	TRBV29-1	TRBD1	TGCAGCGTTGAAGATAGGGGGCACTATGGCTACACCTTC	CSVEDRGHYGYTF
-	TRBJ1-4	TRBV4-2	TRBD1	TGTGCCAGCAGCCAAGCTCAGGGGGTCATTGAAAAACTGTTTTTT	CASSQAQGVIEKLFF
-	TRBJ2-5	TRBV30	-	TGTGCCTGGAACCCGACTAGTACCCAAGAGACCCAGTACTTC	CAWNPTSTQETQYF
-	TRBJ1-1	TRBV15	-	TGTGCCACCAGCAGAGCCACAGCCATGAACACTGAAGCTTTCTTT	CATSRATAMNTEAFF
-	TRBJ2-4	TRBV4-2	TRBD2	TGTGCCAGCAGCCAGAGAGGGGCGGGAGGGCCGAACATTCAGTACTTC	CASSQRGAGGPNIQYF
-	TRBJ1-2	TRBV5-4	-	TGTGCCAGCAGCCCCACTACCGACGCGATCACCCTCTATGGCTACACCTTC	CASSPTTDAITLYGYTF
-	TRBJ2-5	TRBV18	-	TGTGCCAGCTCACTCAACAGGGCCCTTAAAGAGACCCAGTACTTC	CASSLNRALKETQYF
-	TRBJ2-1	TRBV23-1	-	TGCGCCAGCCAGACGCCCCCGGAGCGCTACTACAATGAGCAGTTCTTC	CASQTPPERYYNEQFF
-	TRBJ1-3	TRBV10-3	-	TGTGCCATCCTGGAGAGCTCTGGAAACACCATATATTTT	CAILESSGNTIYF
-	TRBJ1-2	TRBV15	-	TGTGCCACCAGCAGAGATTTTCAGGGGCAGTCTAACTATGGCTACACCTTC	CATSRDFQGQSNYGYTF
few	TRBJ1-4	TRBV19	-	TGTGCCAGTAGTATTGGGCTTAATGAAAAACTGTTTTTT	CASSIGLNEKLFF
-	TRBJ2-7	TRBV30	-	TGTGCCTGGAGTCGGCGGGGCTACGAGCAGTACTTC	CAWSRRGYEQYF
-	TRBJ2-6	TRBV5-6	-	TGTGCCAGCAGCTTGGTAGGTCCCTCCAGGGGGGCCAACGTCCTGACTTTC	CASSLVGPSRGANVLTF
-	TRBJ1-2	TRBV10-1	-	TGCGCCAGCAGTGATTCGACAGCCGGCTACACCTTC	CASSDSTAGYTF
-	TRBJ2-1	TRBV5-1	TRBD2	TGCGCCAGCAGCTTGGACCAGCGGGAGATCAATGAGCAGTTCTTC	CASSLDQREINEQFF
-	TRBJ2-1	TRBV5-4	-	TGTGCCAGCAGCTTGGATCCGCGAGGGAGCTACAATGAGCAGTTCTTC	CASSLDPRGSYNEQFF
-	TRBJ2-7	TRBV2	-	TGTGCCAGCAGGAGACCAGGGTCGGACGAGCAGTACTTC	CASRRPGSDEQYF
-	TRBJ2-4	TRBV2	TRBD2	TGTGCCAGCGCGTTGTCCGGACTAGCGGGAGGATCAGCCAAAAACATTCAGTACTTC	CASALSGLAGGSAKNIQYF
-	TRBJ1-5	TRBV5-6	-	TGTGCCAGCAGCTTAGGCCCGTCGGGACAGCCCCAGCATTTT	CASSLGPSGQPQHF
-	TRBJ1-5	TRBV30	-	TGTGCCTGGAGCGCGGGGCTGCGGGTCTATAGCAATCAGCCCCAGCATTTT	CAWSAGLRVYSNQPQHF
-	TRBJ2-7	TRBV6-1	-	TGTGCCAGCAGTCCCTGGGGGGAGACCTACGAGCAGTACTTC	CASSPWGETYEQYF
once	TRBJ2-1	TRBV30	TRBD2	TGTGCCTGGAAGTACGGACTAGCGGTCAATGAGCAGTTCTTC	CAWKYGLAVNEQFF
-	TRBJ1-2	TRBV6-6	-	TGTGCCAGCAGCCAATCCGGAGCCGGGAATAGGGGGGGCTACACCTTC	CASSQSGAGNRGGYTF
-	TRBJ2-3	TRBV11-2	-	TGTGCCAGCAGCTCCCGCGAGACGTCCGGAGGCACAGATACGCAGTATTTT	CASSSRETSGGTDTQYF
few	TRBJ2-7	TRBV30	TRBD2	TGTGCCTGGAGGGATCGGCCGGGACTAGGCATCTACGAGCAGTACTTC	CAWRDRPGLGIYEQYF
once	TRBJ2-5	TRBV5-1	TRBD1	TGCGCCAGCAGCTCCGGACAGGGGGGAGAGACCCAGTACTTC	CASSSGQGGETQYF
-	TRBJ2-2	TRBV29-1	-	TGCAGCGTTGAGGTAGCTACCGGGGAGCTGTTTTTT	CSVEVATGELFF
-	TRBJ2-7	TRBV20-1	-	TGCAGTGCTAGGTTGCGAGGCGAGCAGTACTTC	CSARLRGEQYF
-	TRBJ1-1	TRBV6-5	-	TGTGCCAGCAGTTACGGCAGGTTGGACACTGAAGCTTTCTTT	CASSYGRLDTEAFF
-	TRBJ1-5	TRBV19	-	TGTGCCAGTAGTCGAGGCCTCAGGGGCAATCAGCCCCAGCATTTT	CASSRGLRGNQPQHF
-	TRBJ1-2	TRBV11-2	TRBD1	TGTGCCAGCAGCTCCACGACAGGGATAAGGCATGGCTACACCTTC	CASSSTTGIRHGYTF
-	TRBJ1-3	TRBV10-3	-	TGTGCCGCGACTAAGGAATTATTTTACACCATATATTTT	CAATKELFYTIYF
-	TRBJ2-5	TRBV2	TRBD2	TGTGCCAGCAGTGATAGAGGACTAGCGAGAGAGACCCAGTACTTC	CASSDRGLARETQYF
-	TRBJ1-1	TRBV19	TRBD1	TGTGCCAGTAGTTTCAACAGGGGCGGTAGGAACATGAACACTGAAGCTTTCTTT	CASSFNRGGRNMNTEAFF
few	TRBJ1-2	TRBV18	TRBD1	TGTGCCAGCTCACGAGGACAGGATAGCTACACCTTC	CASSRGQDSYTF
-	TRBJ2-3	TRBV19	-	TGTGCCAGTAGTATAGATCTCTCGGGGACTAGCACAGATACGCAGTATTTT	CASSIDLSGTSTDTQYF
few	TRBJ1-1	TRBV2	-	TGTGCCAGCAGTGTTGACTTACCGAACACTGAAGCTTTCTTT	CASSVDLPNTEAFF
once	TRBJ1-1	TRBV2	-	TGTGCCAGCAGTGACGAGGGGGTCGGGGACACTGAAGCTTTCTTT	CASSDEGVGDTEAFF
-	TRBJ2-5	TRBV9	-	TGTGCCAGCACCCCGGGGGCTAGCGGCCAAGAGACCCAGTACTTC	CASTPGASGQETQYF
-	TRBJ2-5	TRBV2	-	TGTGCCAGCAGTGCACTCGGAGGCGCTAGGGAGACCCAGTACTTC	CASSALGGARETQYF